The 5 T cell receptor beta chains in this list originate from one sample, sequenced in a study of identical twins. In TCRdb, the 5' RACE reads were re-called with MiXCR into one record per CDR3 protein. The sample contains about 470,000 distinct CDR3 sequences, more than 20% of which appear only once. The same specimen was also included in a second study, on T cells expressing NK-cell markers.

Sequences were obtained from CD4+ T cells sorted from blood. All receptors derive from a young woman in good health.

This clonotype was seen more than once but under ten times. This chain joins TRBV7-2 and TRBJ2-2, with TRBD2 identical over 9 bases. Unmatched junction bases numbered 1, after V lost 2 bases and J lost 3 bases. The germline V gene encodes CDR1 SGHTA and CDR2 FQGNSA. The CDR3 runs to 15 residues. This chain's CDR3 is CASSLLAGDTGELFF. The CDR3, as DNA: TGTGCCAGCAGCTTATTAGCGGGAGACACCGGGGAGCTGTTTTTT.

This clonotype showed up just a few times. V and J are TRBV7-9 and TRBJ2-7, with no clear D. The CDR3 is 15 residues long. The germline gives CDR1 SEHNR, CDR2 FQNEAQ (reference sequence). Trimming removed 1 base from V and 0 bases from J, with 10 bases in between. The CDR3 is CASSLGSFISYEQYF. CDR3 nucleotide sequence: TGTGCCAGCAGCTTAGGCAGTTTCATCTCCTACGAGCAGTACTTC.

This clonotype showed up many times. The chain uses TRBV12-3 or TRBV12-4 and TRBJ1-2; a weak D match, TRBD1 (5 bases). The CDR3 is 11 amino acids. V lost 5 bases, J lost 12 bases, and 13 bases lay in between. CDR3 coding DNA: TGTGCCAGCAGTCCCGGGACCGTCGACACCTTC. Protein product: CASSPGTVDTF.

There are many counts of this clonotype. The rearrangement links TRBV12-3 or TRBV12-4 to TRBJ2-7; no definite D call. The CDR3 covers 14 residues. Trimming shortened V by 5 bases and J by 1 base, and 12 bases separated the two germline ends. The CDR3 DNA sequence: TGTGCCAGCAGTCAATCAGACGAGTCCTACGAGCAGTACTTC. This codes for CASSQSDESYEQYF.

Notes on this clonotype: Germline and junction disagree at one end, which may indicate a read error. The CDR3: CASSLAPTGEGIF. Here the CDR3 DNA reads TGTGCCAGCAGCTTAGCGCCGACAGGGGAGGGAATCTTC. This chain uses TRBV7-9 with TRBJ2-1; possibly TRBD1 for D (8 bases). Germline CDR1 and CDR2: SEHNR and FQNEAQ (reference sequence). The CDR3 is made up of 13 amino acids.